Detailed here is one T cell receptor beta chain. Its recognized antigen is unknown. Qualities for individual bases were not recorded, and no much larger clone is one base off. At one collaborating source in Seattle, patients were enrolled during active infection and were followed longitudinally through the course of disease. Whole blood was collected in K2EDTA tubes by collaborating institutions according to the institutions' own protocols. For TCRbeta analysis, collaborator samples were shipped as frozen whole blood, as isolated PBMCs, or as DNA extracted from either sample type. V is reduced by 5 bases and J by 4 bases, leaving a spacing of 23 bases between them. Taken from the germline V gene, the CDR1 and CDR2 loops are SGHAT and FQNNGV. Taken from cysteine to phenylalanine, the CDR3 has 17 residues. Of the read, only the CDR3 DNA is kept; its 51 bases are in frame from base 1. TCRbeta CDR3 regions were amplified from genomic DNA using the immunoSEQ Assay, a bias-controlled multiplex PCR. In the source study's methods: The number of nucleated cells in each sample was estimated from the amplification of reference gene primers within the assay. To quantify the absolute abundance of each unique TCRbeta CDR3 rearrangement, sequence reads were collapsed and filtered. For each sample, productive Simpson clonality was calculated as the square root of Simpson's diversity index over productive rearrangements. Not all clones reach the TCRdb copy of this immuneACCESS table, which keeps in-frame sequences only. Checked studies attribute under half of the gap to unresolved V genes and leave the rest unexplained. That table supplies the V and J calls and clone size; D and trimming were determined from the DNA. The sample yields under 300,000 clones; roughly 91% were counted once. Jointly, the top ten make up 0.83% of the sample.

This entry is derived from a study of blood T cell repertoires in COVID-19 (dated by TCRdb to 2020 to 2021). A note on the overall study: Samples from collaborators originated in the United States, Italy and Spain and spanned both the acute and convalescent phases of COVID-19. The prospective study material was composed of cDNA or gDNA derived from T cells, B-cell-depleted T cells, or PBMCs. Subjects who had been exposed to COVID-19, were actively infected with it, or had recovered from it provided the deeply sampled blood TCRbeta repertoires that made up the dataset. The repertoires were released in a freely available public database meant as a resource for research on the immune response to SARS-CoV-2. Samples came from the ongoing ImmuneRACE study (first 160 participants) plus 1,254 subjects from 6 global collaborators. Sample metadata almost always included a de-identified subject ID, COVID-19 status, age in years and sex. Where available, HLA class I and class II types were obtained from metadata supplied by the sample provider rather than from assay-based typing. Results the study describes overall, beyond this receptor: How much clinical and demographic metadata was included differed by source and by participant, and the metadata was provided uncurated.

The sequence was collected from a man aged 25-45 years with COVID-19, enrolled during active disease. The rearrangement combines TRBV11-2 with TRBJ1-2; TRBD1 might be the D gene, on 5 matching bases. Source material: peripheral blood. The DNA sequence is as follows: TGTGCCAGCAGCCTACCCCAAGGCCAGGGTCTGTCCTATGGCTACACCTTC. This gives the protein CASSLPQGQGLSYGYTF.